What follows describes a single TCR beta chain. As processed by the authors: Reference gene primers were amplified, and this amplification served to estimate nucleated cell counts. Sequenced by immunoSEQ multiplex PCR; TCRdb stores in-frame clones only, minus some. V and J calls and clone size are given by that table; D and trimming were obtained from the DNA. The sample holds about 120,000 clones; approximately 90% are singletons and the top ten take roughly 2.1%. Trimming removed 3 bases from V and 10 bases from J; junction bases left unmatched: 3. Germline CDR1 and CDR2: SGHTA and FQGTGA. This CDR3 is 14 amino acids long. This sample is part of a study of blood T cell repertoires in COVID-19. Looking at the study overall: Samples taken during acute and convalescent COVID-19 were collected in the United States, Italy and Spain.

The chain recombines TRBV7-3 with TRBJ2-1, with TRBD2 matching over 13 bases. The clonotype comes from a woman between 45 and 60 years old with acute or convalescent COVID-19. Sequencing used peripheral blood. CDR3 nucleotide sequence: TGTGCCAGCAGCTTGACTAGCGGGGGGAACGAGCAGTTCTTC. It encodes CASSLTSGGNEQFF.